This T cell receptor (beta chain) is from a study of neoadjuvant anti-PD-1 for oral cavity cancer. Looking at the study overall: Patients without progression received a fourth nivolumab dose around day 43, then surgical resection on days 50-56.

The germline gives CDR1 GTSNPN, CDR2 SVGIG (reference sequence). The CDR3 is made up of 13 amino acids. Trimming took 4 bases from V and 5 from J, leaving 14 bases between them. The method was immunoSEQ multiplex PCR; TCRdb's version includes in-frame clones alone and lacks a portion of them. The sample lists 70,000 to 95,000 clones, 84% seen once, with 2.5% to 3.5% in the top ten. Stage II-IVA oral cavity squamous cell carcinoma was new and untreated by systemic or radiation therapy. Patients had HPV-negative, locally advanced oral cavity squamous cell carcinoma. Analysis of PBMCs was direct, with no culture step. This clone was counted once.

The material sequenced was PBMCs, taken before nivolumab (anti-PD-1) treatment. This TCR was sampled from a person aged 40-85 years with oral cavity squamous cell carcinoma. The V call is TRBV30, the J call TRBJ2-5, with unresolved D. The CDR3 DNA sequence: TGTGCCTGGACTTCCAACCTCGGGGAGACCCAGTACTTC. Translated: CAWTSNLGETQYF.